The 10 T cell receptor beta chains given below trace back to one sample, sequenced in a study of shared clonotypes between healthy human individuals. Sequenced by immunoSEQ multiplex PCR; TCRdb stores in-frame clones only, minus some. In the table there are about 1.1 million clones, around 82% of which are singletons. The source material was memory CD4+ T cells from PBMCs. Described subset: CD45RA-negative fraction. The origin of the receptors is a man between 18 and 35 years old in good health. Some clones in this sample may be carry-over from other donors' samples.

The chain carries TRBV25-1 and TRBJ2-3; weak D call: TRBD2 (5 bases). Trimming stripped 5 bases from V and 0 bases from J, with 9 bases between. The germline V gene has CDR1 MGHDK and CDR2 SYGVNS. This CDR3 has 14 residues. CDR3 amino acids: CASSLAGSTDTQYF. CDR3 DNA sequence: TGTGCCAGCAGTCTGGCGGGTAGCACAGATACGCAGTATTTT. Full variable domain (outside the CDR3, taken from reference TRBV25-1 and TRBJ2-3): EADIYQTPRYLVIGTGKKITLECSQTMGHDKMYWYQQDPGMELHLIHYSYGVNSTEKGDLSSESTVSRIRTEHFPLTLESARPSHTSQYLCASSLAGSTDTQYFGPGTRLTVL.

The chain recombines TRBV4-1 with TRBJ2-1; possible D gene TRBD2, 7 bases. This CDR3 comprises 16 residues. V shed 3 bases and J shed 0 bases, with 12 bases lying between them. CDR1 is MGHRA, CDR2 YSYEKL, per germline. CDR3 sequence reads: CASSQRGGDSYNEQFF. CDR3 coding DNA: TGCGCCAGCAGCCAGAGGGGGGGTGACTCCTACAATGAGCAGTTCTTC.

On this clone: Different DNA sequences within this sample yield the same CDR3. This chain links TRBV4-1 with TRBJ1-1, with D tentatively TRBD1 (5 bases). The V and J ends lost 1 base and 2 bases respectively, with 8 bases between them. CDR1 is MGHRA, CDR2 YSYEKL, per germline. This CDR3 spans 14 amino acids. The CDR3 sequence is CASSQGRENTEAFF. As DNA, the CDR3 is TGCGCCAGCAGCCAAGGCAGGGAAAACACTGAAGCTTTCTTT.

V gene TRBV28 combines with J gene TRBJ2-6, with TRBD2 identical over 9 bases. Germline values: CDR1 MDHEN, CDR2 SYDVKM. The trim removed 3 bases at V and 1 base at J, leaving 10 bases unmatched. The CDR3 is 19 residues long. CDR3 nucleotides: TGTGCCAGCAGTTTCTACTTTGGCGGGAGGGGATCTGGGGCCAACGTCCTGACTTTC. As protein: CASSFYFGGRGSGANVLTF.

The V gene is TRBV7-8, the J gene TRBJ1-5; 8 nucleotides agree with TRBD1. The J segment lost 6 bases and the V segment lost 5 bases, leaving 3 bases of the junction unmatched. Per the germline V gene, CDR1 is SGHVS and CDR2 is FQNEAQ. This CDR3 is built from 13 residues. The CDR3 protein is CASSPDRGQPQHF. The CDR3 coding sequence is TGTGCCAGCAGCCCAGACAGGGGTCAGCCCCAGCATTTT.

The chain joins TRBV18 to TRBJ1-1; D is undetermined. The CDR3 has 14 residues. The germline CDR1 and CDR2 sequences are KGHSH and LQKENI. Between the trimmed V and J ends, which lost 4 bases and 2 bases, there was a span of 11 bases. The CDR3 DNA sequence: TGTGCCAGCTCACGCCTCAGCACAAACACTGAAGCTTTCTTT. Protein product: CASSRLSTNTEAFF.

Concerning this clone: This is likely a read error, given that the CDR3 carries no conserved phenylalanine or tryptophan at its end. CDR3 protein: CAISTANYSYTL. CDR3 nucleotides: TGTGCCATAAGCACCGCTAACTATAGCTACACCCTC. This chain uses TRBV28 with TRBJ1-2, with unresolved D. The germline V gene encodes CDR1 MDHEN and CDR2 SYDVKM. This CDR3 has 12 residues.

The chain joins TRBV28 to TRBJ1-3; no clear D gene. The germline gives CDR1 MDHEN, CDR2 SYDVKM. Trimming stripped 8 bases from V and 5 bases from J, with 16 bases between. The CDR3 sequence is 14 residues long. Here the CDR3 DNA reads TGTGCCAGCCTGGCTCACCTATCGAGAAACACCATATATTTT. Residues: CASLAHLSRNTIYF.

V gene TRBV27 combines with J gene TRBJ2-3; D is unclear. This CDR3 region has 12 residues. Trimming took 8 bases from V and 3 from J, leaving 9 bases between them. Looked up from germline, CDR1 is MNHEY and CDR2 is SMNVEV (reference sequence). CDR3 region: CASGRRTDTQYF. The CDR3 region has the DNA TGTGCCAGCGGCAGAAGGACAGATACGCAGTATTTT.

The V call is TRBV4-2, the J call TRBJ2-7, with D tentatively TRBD2 (5 bases). CDR1 is LGHNA, CDR2 YNFKEQ, per germline. There are 16 residues in the CDR3. Trimming took off 0 bases at V and 4 bases at J, with 16 bases between the two ends. CDR3: CASSQDLTRGSYEQYF. Here the CDR3 DNA reads TGTGCCAGCAGCCAAGATCTTACACGAGGGTCTTACGAGCAGTACTTC.